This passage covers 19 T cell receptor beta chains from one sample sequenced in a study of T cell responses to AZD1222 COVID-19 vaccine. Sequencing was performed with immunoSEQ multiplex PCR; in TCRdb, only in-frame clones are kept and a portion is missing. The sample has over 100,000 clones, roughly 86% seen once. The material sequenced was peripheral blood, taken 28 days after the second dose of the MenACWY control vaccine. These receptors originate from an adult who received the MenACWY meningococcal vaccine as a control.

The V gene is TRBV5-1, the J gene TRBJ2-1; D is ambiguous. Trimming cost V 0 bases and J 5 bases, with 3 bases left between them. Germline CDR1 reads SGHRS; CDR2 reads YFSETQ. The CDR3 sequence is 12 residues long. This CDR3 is CASSLEDNEQFF. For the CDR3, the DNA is TGCGCCAGCAGCTTGGAGGACAATGAGCAGTTCTTC.

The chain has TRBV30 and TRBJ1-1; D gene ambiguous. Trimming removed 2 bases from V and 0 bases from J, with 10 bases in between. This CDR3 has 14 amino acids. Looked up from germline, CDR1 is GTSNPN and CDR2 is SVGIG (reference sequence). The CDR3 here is CAWSLRRLNTEAFF. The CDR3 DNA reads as TGTGCCTGGAGTTTAAGGAGATTGAACACTGAAGCTTTCTTT.

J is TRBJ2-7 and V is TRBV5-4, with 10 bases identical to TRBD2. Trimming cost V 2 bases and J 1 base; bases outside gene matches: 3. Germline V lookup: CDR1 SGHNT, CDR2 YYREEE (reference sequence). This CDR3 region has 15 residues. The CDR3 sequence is CASSFRSGGSYEQYF. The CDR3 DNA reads TGTGCCAGCAGCTTCCGTAGCGGGGGGTCCTACGAGCAGTACTTC.

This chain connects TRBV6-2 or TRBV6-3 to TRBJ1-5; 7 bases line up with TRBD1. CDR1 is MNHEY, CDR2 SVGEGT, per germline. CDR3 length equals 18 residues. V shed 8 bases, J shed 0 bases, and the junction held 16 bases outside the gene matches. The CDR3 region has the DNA TGTGCCAGCGGCCCCCGGGGACAGCCCTTCTATAGCAATCAGCCCCAGCATTTT. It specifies CASGPRGQPFYSNQPQHF.

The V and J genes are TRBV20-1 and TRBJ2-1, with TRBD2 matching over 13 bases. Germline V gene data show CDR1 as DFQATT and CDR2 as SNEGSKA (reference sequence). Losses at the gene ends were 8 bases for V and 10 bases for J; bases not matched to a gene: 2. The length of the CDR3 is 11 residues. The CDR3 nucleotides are TGCAGTCCGACTAGCGGGGGGGAGCAGTTCTTC. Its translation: CSPTSGGEQFF.

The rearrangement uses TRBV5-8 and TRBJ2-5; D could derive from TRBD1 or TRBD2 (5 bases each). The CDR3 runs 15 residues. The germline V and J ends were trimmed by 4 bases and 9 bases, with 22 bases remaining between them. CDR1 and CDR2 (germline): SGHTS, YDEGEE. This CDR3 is CASSPADGSPGPQYF. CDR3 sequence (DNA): TGTGCCAGCAGCCCCGCGGACGGATCCCCGGGGCCCCAGTACTTC.

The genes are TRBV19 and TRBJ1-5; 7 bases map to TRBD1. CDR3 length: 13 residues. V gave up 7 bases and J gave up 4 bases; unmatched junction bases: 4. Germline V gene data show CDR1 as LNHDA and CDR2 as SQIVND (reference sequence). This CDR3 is CASTIQGNQPQHF. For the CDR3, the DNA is TGTGCCAGTACCATACAGGGGAATCAGCCCCAGCATTTT.

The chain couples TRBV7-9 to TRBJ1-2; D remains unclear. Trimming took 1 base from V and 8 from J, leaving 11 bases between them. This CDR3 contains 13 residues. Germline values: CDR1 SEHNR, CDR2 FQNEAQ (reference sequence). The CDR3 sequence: CASSLDGVGGYTF. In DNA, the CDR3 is TGTGCCAGCAGCTTAGACGGCGTCGGGGGCTACACCTTC.

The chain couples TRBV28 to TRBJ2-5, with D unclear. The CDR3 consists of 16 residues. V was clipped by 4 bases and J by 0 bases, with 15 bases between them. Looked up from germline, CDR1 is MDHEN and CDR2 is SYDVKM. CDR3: CASSSLALSNQETQYF. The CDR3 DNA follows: TGTGCCAGCAGTTCACTTGCCCTCAGCAACCAAGAGACCCAGTACTTC.

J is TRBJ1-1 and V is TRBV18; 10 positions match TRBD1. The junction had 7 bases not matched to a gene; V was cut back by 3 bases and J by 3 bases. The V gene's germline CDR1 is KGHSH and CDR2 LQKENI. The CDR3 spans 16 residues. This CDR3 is CASSPLRQGADTEAFF. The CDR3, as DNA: TGTGCCAGCTCACCCCTCAGACAGGGGGCGGACACTGAAGCTTTCTTT.

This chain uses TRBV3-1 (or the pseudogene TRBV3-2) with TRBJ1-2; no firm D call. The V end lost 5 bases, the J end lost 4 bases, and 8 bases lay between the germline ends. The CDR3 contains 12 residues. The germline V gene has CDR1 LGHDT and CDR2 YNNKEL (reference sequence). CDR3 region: CASSMTIYGYTF. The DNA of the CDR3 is TGTGCCAGCAGCATGACAATCTATGGCTACACCTTC.

In DNA, the CDR3 is TGTGCCAGCAGTTTATCGGCGTACGTAGGAAGCAATCAGCCCCAGCATTTT. Protein sequence: CASSLSAYVGSNQPQHF. The rearrangement joins TRBV28 to TRBJ1-5; D unclear. V lost 1 base and J 1 base, leaving 14 bases between the germline ends. The CDR3 runs to 17 residues. Germline V gene sequence: CDR1 MDHEN, CDR2 SYDVKM. Full variable domain (outside the CDR3, taken from reference TRBV28 and TRBJ1-5): DVKVTQSSRYLVKRTGEKVFLECVQDMDHENMFWYRQDPGLGLRLIYFSYDVKMKEKGDIPEGYSVSREKKERFSLILESASTNQTSMYLCASSLSAYVGSNQPQHFGDGTRLSIL.

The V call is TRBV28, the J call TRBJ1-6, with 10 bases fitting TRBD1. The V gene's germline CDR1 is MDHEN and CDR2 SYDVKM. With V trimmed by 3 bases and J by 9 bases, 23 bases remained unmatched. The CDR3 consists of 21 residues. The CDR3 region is CASSFFLFWDRGKIVGSPLHF. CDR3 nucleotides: TGTGCCAGCAGTTTCTTCCTATTTTGGGACAGGGGAAAGATCGTGGGTTCACCCCTCCACTTT.

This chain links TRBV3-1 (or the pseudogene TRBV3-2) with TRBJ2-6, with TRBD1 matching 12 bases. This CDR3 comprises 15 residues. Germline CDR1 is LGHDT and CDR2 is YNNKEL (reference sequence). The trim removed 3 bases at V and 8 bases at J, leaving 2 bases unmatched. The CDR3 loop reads CASSQGQGASNVLTF. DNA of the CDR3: TGTGCCAGCAGCCAGGGACAGGGGGCGTCCAACGTCCTGACTTTC.

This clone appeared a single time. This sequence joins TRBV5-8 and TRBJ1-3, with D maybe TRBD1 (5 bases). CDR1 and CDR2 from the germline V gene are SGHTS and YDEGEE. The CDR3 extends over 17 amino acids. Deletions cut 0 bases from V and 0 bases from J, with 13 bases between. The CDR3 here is CASSLGVTVASGNTIYF. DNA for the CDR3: TGTGCCAGCAGCTTGGGGGTGACAGTAGCCTCTGGAAACACCATATATTTT.

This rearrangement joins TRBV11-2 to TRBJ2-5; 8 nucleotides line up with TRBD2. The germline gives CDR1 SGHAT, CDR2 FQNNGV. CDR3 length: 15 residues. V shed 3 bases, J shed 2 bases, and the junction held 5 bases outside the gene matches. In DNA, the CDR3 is TGTGCCAGCAGCTTTGCTCGGGAGGGGCAAGAGACCCAGTACTTC. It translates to CASSFAREGQETQYF.

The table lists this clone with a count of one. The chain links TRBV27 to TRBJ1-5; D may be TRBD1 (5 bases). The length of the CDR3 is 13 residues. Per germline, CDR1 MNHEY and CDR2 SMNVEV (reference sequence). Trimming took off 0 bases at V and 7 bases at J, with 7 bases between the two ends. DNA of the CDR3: TGTGCCAGCAGTTTATCCAGGGAACAGCCCCAGCATTTT. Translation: CASSLSREQPQHF.

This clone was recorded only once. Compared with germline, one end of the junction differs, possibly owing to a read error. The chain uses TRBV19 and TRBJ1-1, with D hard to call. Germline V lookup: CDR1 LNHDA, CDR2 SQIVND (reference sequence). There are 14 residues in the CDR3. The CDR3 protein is CASKQGNHNTEVFF. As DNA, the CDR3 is TGTGCCAGTAAGCAAGGGAATCACAACACTGAAGTTTTCTTT.

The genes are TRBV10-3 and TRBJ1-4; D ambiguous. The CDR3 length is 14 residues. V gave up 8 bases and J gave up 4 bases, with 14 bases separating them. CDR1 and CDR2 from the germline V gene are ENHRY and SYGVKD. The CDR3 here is CAIGDIDLNEKLFF. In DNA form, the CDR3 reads TGTGCCATCGGGGATATTGATCTTAATGAAAAACTGTTTTTT.